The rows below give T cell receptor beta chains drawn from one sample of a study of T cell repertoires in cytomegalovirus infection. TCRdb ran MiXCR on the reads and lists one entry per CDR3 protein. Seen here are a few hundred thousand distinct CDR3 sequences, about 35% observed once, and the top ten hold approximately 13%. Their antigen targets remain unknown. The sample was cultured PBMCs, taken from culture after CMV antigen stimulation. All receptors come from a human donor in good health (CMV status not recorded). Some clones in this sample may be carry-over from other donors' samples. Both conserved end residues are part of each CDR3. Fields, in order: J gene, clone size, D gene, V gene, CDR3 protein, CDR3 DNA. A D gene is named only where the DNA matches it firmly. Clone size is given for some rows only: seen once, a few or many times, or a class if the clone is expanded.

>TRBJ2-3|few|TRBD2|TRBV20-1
CSADMLYGTSGSRFPDTQYF
TGCAGTGCCGATATGTTGTATGGGACTAGCGGGAGTAGATTCCCAGATACGCAGTATTTT
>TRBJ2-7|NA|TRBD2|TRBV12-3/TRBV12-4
CASRESGTSGNSYEQYF
TGTGCCAGCAGAGAATCCGGGACTAGCGGGAACTCCTACGAGCAGTACTTC
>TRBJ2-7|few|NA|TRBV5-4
CASSLNLGPYEQYF
TGTGCCAGCAGCTTGAATTTAGGCCCCTACGAGCAGTACTTC
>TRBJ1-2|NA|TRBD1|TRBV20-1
CSAPRTGYSGYTF
TGCAGTGCCCCGAGGACAGGGTATAGCGGCTACACCTTC
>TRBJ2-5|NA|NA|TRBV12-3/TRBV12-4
CASSLGRERETQYF
TGTGCCAGCAGTTTAGGCAGGGAGAGAGAGACCCAGTACTTC
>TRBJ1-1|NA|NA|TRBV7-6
CASSYGTRTEAFF
TGTGCCAGCAGCTACGGGACTCGCACTGAAGCTTTCTTT
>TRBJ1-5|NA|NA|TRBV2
CASSEQSNQPQHF
TGTGCCAGCAGTGAGCAGAGCAATCAGCCCCAGCATTTT
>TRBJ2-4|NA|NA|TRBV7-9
CASSPRGGSKNIQYF
TGTGCCAGCAGCCCTAGAGGGGGGTCCAAAAACATTCAGTACTTC
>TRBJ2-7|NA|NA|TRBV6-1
CASSRGAGFYEQYF
TGTGCCAGCAGCCGAGGGGCAGGCTTCTACGAGCAGTACTTC
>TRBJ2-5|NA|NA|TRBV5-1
CASSQGFVRQETQYF
TGCGCCAGCAGCCAAGGGTTTGTGCGACAAGAGACCCAGTACTTC
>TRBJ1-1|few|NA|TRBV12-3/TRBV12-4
CASSSSAVRSEAFF
TGTGCCAGCAGTTCAAGCGCGGTAAGATCTGAAGCTTTCTTT
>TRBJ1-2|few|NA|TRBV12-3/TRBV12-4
CASSSTLRGSGYTF
TGTGCCAGCAGTTCCACCCTCCGGGGAAGTGGCTACACCTTC
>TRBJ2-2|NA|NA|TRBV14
CASSQEWGFTGELFF
TGTGCCAGCAGCCAAGAGTGGGGTTTCACCGGGGAGCTGTTTTTT
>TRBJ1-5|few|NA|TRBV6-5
CASSYSPRGPQHF
TGTGCCAGCAGTTATTCCCCTAGGGGCCCCCAGCATTTT
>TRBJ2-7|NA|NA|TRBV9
CASSVGNRAYYEQYF
TGTGCCAGCAGCGTAGGAAACAGGGCATACTACGAGCAGTACTTC
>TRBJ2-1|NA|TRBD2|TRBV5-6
CASSLPSGDNEQFF
TGTGCCAGCAGCTTGCCTAGCGGAGACAATGAGCAGTTCTTC
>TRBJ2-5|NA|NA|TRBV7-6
CASSPDRLGETQYF
TGTGCCAGCAGCCCCGACAGGCTGGGGGAGACCCAGTACTTC
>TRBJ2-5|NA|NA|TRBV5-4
CASSLELAHKETQYF
TGTGCCAGCAGCTTGGAGCTAGCCCATAAAGAGACCCAGTACTTC
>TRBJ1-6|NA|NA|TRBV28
CASRRTEGSPLHF
TGTGCCAGCAGGAGGACGGAAGGTTCACCCCTCCACTTT
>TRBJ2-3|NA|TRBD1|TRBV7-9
CASSPRQGPDTDTQYF
TGTGCCAGCAGCCCCAGACAGGGGCCTGACACAGATACGCAGTATTTT
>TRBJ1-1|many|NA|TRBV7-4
CASSLGIGPMNTEAFF
TGTGCCAGCAGCTTAGGAATTGGACCTATGAACACTGAAGCTTTCTTT
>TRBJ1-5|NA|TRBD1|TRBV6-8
CASKTGNQPQHF
TGTGCCAGCAAGACAGGGAATCAGCCCCAGCATTTT
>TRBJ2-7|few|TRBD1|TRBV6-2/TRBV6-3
CASSVGQGLREQYF
TGTGCCAGCAGCGTGGGACAGGGGCTTCGTGAGCAGTACTTC